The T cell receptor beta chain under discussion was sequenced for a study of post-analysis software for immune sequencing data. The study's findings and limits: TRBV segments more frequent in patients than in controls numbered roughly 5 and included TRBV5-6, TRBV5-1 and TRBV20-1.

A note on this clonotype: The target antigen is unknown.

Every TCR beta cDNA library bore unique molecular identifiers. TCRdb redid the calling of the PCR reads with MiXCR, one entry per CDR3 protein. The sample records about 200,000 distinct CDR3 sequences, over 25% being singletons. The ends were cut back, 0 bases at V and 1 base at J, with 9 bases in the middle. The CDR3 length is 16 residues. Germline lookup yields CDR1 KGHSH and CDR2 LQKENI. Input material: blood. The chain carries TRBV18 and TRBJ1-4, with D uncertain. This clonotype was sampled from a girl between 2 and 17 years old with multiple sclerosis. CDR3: CASSPPTPETNEKLFF. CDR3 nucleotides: TGTGCCAGCTCACCACCAACCCCAGAAACTAATGAAAAACTGTTTTTT.